This T cell receptor (beta chain) was obtained from a study of STAT3 mutations in large granular lymphocyte leukemia. Study-level results: Every T-LGLL patient had at least one immunodominant TCRbeta clonotype.

The repertoire was sequenced with immunoSEQ multiplex PCR; TCRdb's copy has only in-frame clones and lacks some. The sample has 10,000 or so clones; around 89% are singletons. The CDR3 sequence is 15 residues long. Germline loops: CDR1 SGHNT, CDR2 YYREEE (reference sequence). With 3 bases clipped from V and 4 bases from J, the junction kept 7 bases outside the gene matches. About this clone itself: Its target is unknown.

The chain carries TRBV5-4 and TRBJ2-1, with 7 nucleotides matching TRBD2. Specimen: peripheral blood mononuclear cells. This TCR derives from a man older than 75 with T-cell large granular lymphocyte leukemia. Some clones in this sample may be carry-over from other donors' samples. The CDR3 sequence: CASSYSGDGYNEQFF. Here the CDR3 DNA reads TGTGCCAGCAGCTACAGCGGGGACGGGTACAATGAGCAGTTCTTC. The variable domain in full, completed from reference TRBV5-4 and TRBJ2-1, reads ETGVTQSPTHLIKTRGQQVTLRCSSQSGHNTVSWYQQALGQGPQFIFQYYREEENGRGNFPPRFSGLQFPNYSSELNVNALELDDSALYLCASSYSGDGYNEQFFGPGTRLTVL.